Following are 27 T cell receptor beta chains from one sample sequenced in a study of cytomegalovirus exposure and HLA in healthy donors. The PCR ran on 60 Vbeta and 13 Jbeta primers. The assay was immunoSEQ multiplex PCR, and TCRdb's table has in-frame clones only and misses some. Found here are some 190,000 clones, over 60% of them singletons; the top ten hold approximately 0.99%. The sequenced material came from PBMCs. The origin of the receptors is a woman in her thirties or forties in good health and CMV-seronegative.

The CDR3 DNA follows: TGTGCCAGCAGCTTAGACAGGGCTACGAACACTGAAGCTTTCTTT. It encodes CASSLDRATNTEAFF. The chain is built from TRBV7-2 and TRBJ1-1; D possibly corresponds to TRBD1 (6 bases). The CDR3 covers 15 residues. V lost 1 base and J lost 1, with 10 bases in between. The germline V gene has CDR1 SGHTA and CDR2 FQGNSA.

The V and J genes are TRBV7-3 and TRBJ2-1; 11 nucleotides agree with TRBD2. The CDR3 totals 18 residues. Germline trimming cut 5 bases from V and 2 bases from J; bases unmatched to any gene: 11. CDR1 and CDR2 from the germline V gene are SGHTA and FQGTGA. The CDR3 bases are TGTGCCAGCAGCGCTCCGGGACTAGCGGAAAAAACCTACAATGAGCAGTTCTTC. It codes for CASSAPGLAEKTYNEQFF.

In DNA form, the CDR3 reads TGCGCCAGCAGCCAAGATGATGCAGGGTATACTGAAGCTTTCTTT. Translating it yields CASSQDDAGYTEAFF. This sequence joins TRBV4-1 and TRBJ1-1, with D possibly TRBD1 on 5 matching bases. V lost 0 bases, J lost 5 bases, and 13 bases lay in between. The CDR3 totals 15 residues. Germline lookup yields CDR1 MGHRA and CDR2 YSYEKL.

This chain links TRBV7-8 with TRBJ2-2; 16 nucleotides align to TRBD2. The CDR3 sequence is 18 residues long. From germline, CDR1 is SGHVS and CDR2 FQNEAQ. The V and J ends lost 4 bases and 5 bases, in that order; junction bases with no gene match: 7. CDR3 DNA: TGTGCCAGCAGCTCAGTAGGGGGACTAGCGGGAGGGACCGGGGAGCTGTTTTTT. This codes for CASSSVGGLAGGTGELFF. Looking up the rest from reference TRBV7-8 and TRBJ2-2 gives the full variable domain: GAGVSQSPRYKVAKRGQDVALRCDPISGHVSLFWYQQALGQGPEFLTYFQNEAQLDKSGLPSDRFFAERPEGSVSTLKIQRTQQEDSAVYLCASSSVGGLAGGTGELFFGEGSRLTVL.

A single count supports this clone. This specimen includes other DNA sequences encoding the same CDR3. This rearrangement joins TRBV5-4 to TRBJ2-2, with 14 bases identical to TRBD2. The CDR3 extends over 16 amino acids. Germline CDR1 is SGHNT and CDR2 is YYREEE (reference sequence). V was clipped by 4 bases and J by 5 bases; unmatched bases: 4. This CDR3 is CASSPGLAGVTGELFF. Here the CDR3 DNA reads TGTGCCAGCAGCCCGGGACTAGCGGGAGTAACCGGGGAGCTGTTTTTT.

The V and J genes are TRBV9 and TRBJ2-5; a weak D match, TRBD1 (7 bases). Germline V gene sequence: CDR1 SGDLS, CDR2 YYNGEE. The CDR3 loop spans 14 amino acids. V was clipped by 4 bases and J by 5 bases, with 15 bases between them. The CDR3 here is CASSIEPGGETQYF. CDR3 sequence (DNA): TGTGCCAGCAGCATCGAGCCAGGGGGGGAGACCCAGTACTTC.

Comments on this clone: The sample contains more than one DNA sequence encoding this CDR3. The chain joins TRBV4-3 to TRBJ2-4; TRBD2 might be the D (5 bases). Germline V gives CDR1 LGHNA, CDR2 YSLEER. Trimming left V 0 bases short and J 0 bases short, with 12 bases between. The CDR3 runs to 17 residues. The chain's CDR3 is CASSQEASGLAKNIQYF. The CDR3 region has the DNA TGCGCCAGCAGCCAAGAGGCCAGCGGACTAGCCAAAAACATTCAGTACTTC.

The chain carries TRBV5-1 and TRBJ1-3, with 8 positions matching TRBD1. The germline CDR1 and CDR2 sequences are SGHRS and YFSETQ. V gave up 4 bases and J gave up 0 bases; unmatched junction bases: 6. The CDR3 runs to 16 residues. CDR3 nucleotides: TGCGCCAGCAGCACGGGACAGGAACACTCTGGAAACACCATATATTTT. Protein: CASSTGQEHSGNTIYF.

The genes are TRBV25-1 and TRBJ2-7, with 9 bases lining up with TRBD1. Germline V gene lookup returns CDR1 MGHDK and CDR2 SYGVNS. V lost 4 bases, J lost 6 bases, and 10 bases stayed unmatched. CDR3 size: 15 residues. The CDR3: CASSVSGTGSSEQYF. The CDR3 DNA sequence: TGTGCCAGCAGTGTATCCGGGACAGGGTCGTCCGAGCAGTACTTC.

A word on this clone: In the same sample, other DNA sequences code for this CDR3. V and J are TRBV7-2 and TRBJ1-3; a possible D gene is TRBD1 (6 bases). This CDR3 is 14 amino acids long. Germline CDR1 SGHTA, CDR2 FQGNSA. The V end was cut by 5 bases, the J end by 1 base, with 9 bases between. The CDR3 spells CASSPTGSGNTIYF. The CDR3 nucleotides read TGTGCCAGCAGCCCAACAGGGTCTGGAAACACCATATATTTT.

This chain uses TRBV6-5 with TRBJ1-5, with D maybe TRBD1 (5 bases). Germline assignment: CDR1 MNHEY and CDR2 SVGAGI. V shed 8 bases and J shed 3 bases, with 14 bases lying between them. This CDR3 has 14 residues. The chain's CDR3 is CASWSQGVNQPQHF. CDR3 nucleotide sequence: TGTGCCAGCTGGAGCCAGGGCGTCAATCAGCCCCAGCATTTT.

The chain carries TRBV5-4 and TRBJ2-2; 9 bases align to TRBD2. CDR1 is SGHNT, CDR2 YYREEE, per germline (reference sequence). The length of the CDR3 is 17 residues. J lost 4 bases, V lost 0 bases, and 7 bases had no gene match. The CDR3: CASSLVGGGVGTGELFF. CDR3 DNA: TGTGCCAGCAGCTTGGTCGGCGGGGGGGTGGGCACCGGGGAGCTGTTTTTT. The whole variable domain, remainder taken from reference TRBV5-4 and TRBJ2-2, is ETGVTQSPTHLIKTRGQQVTLRCSSQSGHNTVSWYQQALGQGPQFIFQYYREEENGRGNFPPRFSGLQFPNYSSELNVNALELDDSALYLCASSLVGGGVGTGELFFGEGSRLTVL.

As for this clone: Sequence at one end of the junction differs from germline and may be a read error. The chain uses TRBV6-6 and TRBJ2-1, with 12 bases lining up with TRBD2. The length of the CDR3 is 14 residues. CDR1 and CDR2 from the germline V gene are MNHNY and SVGAGI (reference sequence). Here the CDR3 reads CASSGLAGKNGQFF. The DNA for the CDR3 is TGTGCCAGCAGCGGACTAGCGGGGAAAAATGGGCAGTTCTTC.

The chain links TRBV15 to TRBJ2-3; TRBD2 matches 13 bases. J was trimmed by 2 bases and V by 2 bases; bases with no gene match: 7. Germline-derived CDR1 and CDR2 are LNHNV and YYDKDF (reference sequence). The CDR3 is made up of 18 amino acids. The CDR3 nucleotides are TGTGCCACCAGCAGAACAAGACTAGCGGGAGGATACACAGATACGCAGTATTTT. Translating it yields CATSRTRLAGGYTDTQYF.

In this sample, this clone turned up once. The chain employs TRBV5-4 and TRBJ2-3; 9 positions agree with TRBD2. This CDR3 spans 17 amino acids. V shed 1 base, J shed 4 bases, and the junction held 10 bases outside the gene matches. Germline CDR1 reads SGHNT; CDR2 reads YYREEE (reference sequence). The CDR3 coding sequence is TGTGCCAGCAGCTTGTCCCTAGCGGGACGTTTTCCAGATACGCAGTATTTT. This sequence encodes CASSLSLAGRFPDTQYF.

The genes are TRBV7-2 and TRBJ2-1; TRBD2 aligns across 7 bases. Per germline, CDR1 SGHTA and CDR2 FQGNSA. There are 13 residues in the CDR3. J was trimmed by 8 bases and V by 5 bases; bases with no gene match: 6. CDR3 amino acids: CASSPPAGYEQFF. Written as DNA, the CDR3 is TGTGCCAGCAGCCCCCCAGCGGGGTATGAGCAGTTCTTC.

The J gene is TRBJ1-3, the V gene TRBV29-1; D is uncertain. Germline CDR1 and CDR2: SQVTM and ANQGSEA. The CDR3 loop spans 14 amino acids. V lost 4 bases to trimming and J lost 0 bases, with 10 bases between them. The CDR3 sequence is CSVGTVSSGNTIYF. For the CDR3, the DNA is TGCAGCGTTGGAACAGTCAGCTCTGGAAACACCATATATTTT.

The chain links TRBV29-1 to TRBJ1-3; D is ambiguous. V gave up 7 bases and J gave up 0 bases, with 10 bases separating them. Germline-derived CDR1 and CDR2 are SQVTM and ANQGSEA. There are 13 residues in the CDR3. Written as DNA, the CDR3 is TGCAGCGGCCTAGAAAGCTCTGGAAACACCATATATTTT. Translation gives CSGLESSGNTIYF.

There are a few counts of this clone. V and J are TRBV7-2 and TRBJ2-5, with a weak D call TRBD2 (5 bases). CDR1 and CDR2 (germline): SGHTA, FQGNSA. The CDR3 contains 17 residues. Trimming took off 2 bases at V and 4 bases at J, with 20 bases between the two ends. CDR3 sequence reads: CASSLHPRGLSGETQYF. The CDR3 region has the DNA TGTGCCAGCAGCTTACACCCGCGCGGACTTTCAGGAGAGACCCAGTACTTC.

The chain couples TRBV5-1 to TRBJ2-5, with a weak D call TRBD2 (6 bases). There are 15 residues in the CDR3. V lost 4 bases, J lost 4 bases, and 17 bases lay in between. Germline V gene lookup returns CDR1 SGHRS and CDR2 YFSETQ. CDR3 sequence reads: CASSPADWRGETQYF. The DNA of the CDR3 is TGCGCCAGCAGCCCAGCGGATTGGAGGGGAGAGACCCAGTACTTC.

The chain recombines TRBV11-2 with TRBJ2-7, with D maybe TRBD1 (5 bases). The CDR3 sequence is 15 residues long. The V and J ends lost 5 bases and 6 bases respectively, with 20 bases between them. Germline V gene data show CDR1 as SGHAT and CDR2 as FQNNGV. CDR3 in amino acids: CASSLGRAGPGEQYV. In DNA form, the CDR3 reads TGTGCCAGCAGCCTCGGCCGGGCAGGGCCGGGCGAGCAGTACGTC.

The chain recombines TRBV6-1 with TRBJ2-1; possibly TRBD1 for D (5 bases). From germline, CDR1 is MNHNS and CDR2 SASEGT. This CDR3 is built from 14 residues. Trimming removed 2 bases at V and 7 bases at J, with 12 bases between. CDR3 DNA sequence: TGTGCCAGCAGTGAAATGGTAGGGGTTAATGAGCAGTTCTTC. As protein: CASSEMVGVNEQFF.

This sequence joins TRBV7-2 and TRBJ2-3; TRBD2 matches 7 bases. The CDR3 covers 17 residues. Germline CDR1 SGHTA, CDR2 FQGNSA. V trimming: 2 bases; J trimming: 3 bases; junction bases outside the gene matches: 11. CDR3 sequence (DNA): TGTGCCAGCAGCTTAAGGCCGGGGGAGGGCCGGACAGATACGCAGTATTTT. As protein: CASSLRPGEGRTDTQYF. Complete variable domain (other parts from reference TRBV7-2 and TRBJ2-3): GAGVSQSPSNKVTEKGKDVELRCDPISGHTALYWYRQSLGQGLEFLIYFQGNSAPDKSGLPSDRFSAERTGGSVSTLTIQRTQQEDSAVYLCASSLRPGEGRTDTQYFGPGTRLTVL.

The chain has TRBV27 and TRBJ1-1, with TRBD1 identical over 7 bases. Germline loops: CDR1 MNHEY, CDR2 SMNVEV (reference sequence). The CDR3 loop spans 14 amino acids. V trimming: 2 bases; J trimming: 6 bases; junction bases outside the gene matches: 6. The CDR3 region has the DNA TGTGCCAGCAGTTTAAGGGGGCAGAGGGCTGAAGCTTTCTTT. This sequence encodes CASSLRGQRAEAFF.

The rearrangement joins TRBV11-2 to TRBJ1-1; D call uncertain. The CDR3 loop spans 12 amino acids. The ends were cut back, 11 bases at V and 4 bases at J, with 14 bases in the middle. Germline lookup yields CDR1 SGHAT and CDR2 FQNNGV. Written as DNA, the CDR3 is TGTGCCGCGAGTAAGGGAGGCACTGAAGCTTTCTTT. Its translation: CAASKGGTEAFF.

The chain has TRBV5-6 and TRBJ2-3; 8 nucleotides match TRBD1. The CDR3 length is 16 residues. After removal of 0 bases from V and 2 bases from J, the junction contained 5 bases not matched to a gene. Germline V lookup: CDR1 SGHDT, CDR2 YYEEEE. This CDR3 reads CASSLVYRGFTDTQYF. As DNA, the CDR3 is TGTGCCAGCAGCTTGGTCTACAGGGGGTTCACAGATACGCAGTATTTT. Using reference TRBV5-6 and TRBJ2-3 for the parts outside the CDR3, the full variable domain is DAGVTQSPTHLIKTRGQQVTLRCSPKSGHDTVSWYQQALGQGPQFIFQYYEEEERQRGNFPDRFSGHQFPNYSSELNVNALLLGDSALYLCASSLVYRGFTDTQYFGPGTRLTVL.

The chain recombines TRBV7-2 with TRBJ2-7; a weak D match, TRBD1 (6 bases). The CDR3 spans 13 residues. The V end lost 3 bases, the J end lost 3 bases, and 9 bases lay between the germline ends. Germline V gene data show CDR1 as SGHTA and CDR2 as FQGNSA. The CDR3 is CASSLDRNYEQYF. The CDR3 DNA reads as TGTGCCAGCAGCTTGGACAGAAACTACGAGCAGTACTTC.